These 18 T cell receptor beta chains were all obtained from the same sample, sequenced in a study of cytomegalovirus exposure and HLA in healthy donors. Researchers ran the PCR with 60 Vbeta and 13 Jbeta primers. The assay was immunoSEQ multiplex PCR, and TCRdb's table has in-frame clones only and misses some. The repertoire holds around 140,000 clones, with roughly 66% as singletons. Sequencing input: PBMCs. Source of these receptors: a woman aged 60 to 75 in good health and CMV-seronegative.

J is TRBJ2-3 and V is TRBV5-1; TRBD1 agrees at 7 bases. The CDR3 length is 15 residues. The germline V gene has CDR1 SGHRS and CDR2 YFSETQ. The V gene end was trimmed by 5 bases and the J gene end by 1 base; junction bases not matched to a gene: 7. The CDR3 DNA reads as TGCGCCAGCAGGAATCGAGGGGGCGGCACAGATACGCAGTATTTT. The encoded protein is CASRNRGGGTDTQYF.

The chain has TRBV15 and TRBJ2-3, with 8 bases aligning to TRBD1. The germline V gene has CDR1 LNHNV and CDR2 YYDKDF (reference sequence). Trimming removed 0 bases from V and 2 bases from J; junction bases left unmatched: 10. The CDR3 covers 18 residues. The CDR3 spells CATSRDRGTGLITDTQYF. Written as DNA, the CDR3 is TGTGCCACCAGCAGAGATAGGGGGACAGGACTTATCACAGATACGCAGTATTTT.

CDR3 region: CASSVYGSGEQYF. Here the CDR3 DNA reads TGTGCCAGCAGCGTATATGGGTCGGGGGAGCAGTACTTC. The J gene is TRBJ2-7, the V gene TRBV9, with D tentatively TRBD2 (5 bases). The germline V gene encodes CDR1 SGDLS and CDR2 YYNGEE. The CDR3 length is 13 residues. Trimming pared 1 base from V and 7 bases from J, leaving 12 bases between.

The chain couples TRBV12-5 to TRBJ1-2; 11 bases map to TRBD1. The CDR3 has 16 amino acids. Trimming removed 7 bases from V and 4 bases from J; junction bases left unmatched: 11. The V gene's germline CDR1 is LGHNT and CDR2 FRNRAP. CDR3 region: CASAMELGTGGYGYTF. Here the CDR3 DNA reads TGTGCTAGTGCCATGGAGCTCGGGACAGGGGGCTATGGCTACACCTTC.

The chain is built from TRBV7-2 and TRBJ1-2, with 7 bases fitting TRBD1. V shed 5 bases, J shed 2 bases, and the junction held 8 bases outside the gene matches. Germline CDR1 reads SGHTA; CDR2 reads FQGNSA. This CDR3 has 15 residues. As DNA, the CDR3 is TGTGCCAGCAGCCAAACTATGACAGGGAACTATGGCTACACCTTC. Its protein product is CASSQTMTGNYGYTF.

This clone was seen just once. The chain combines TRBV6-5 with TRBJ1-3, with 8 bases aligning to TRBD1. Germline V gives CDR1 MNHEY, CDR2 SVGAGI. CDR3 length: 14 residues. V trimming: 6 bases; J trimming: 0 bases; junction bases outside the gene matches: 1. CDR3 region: CASRGQGSGNTIYF. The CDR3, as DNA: TGTGCCAGCAGAGGACAGGGCTCTGGAAACACCATATATTTT.

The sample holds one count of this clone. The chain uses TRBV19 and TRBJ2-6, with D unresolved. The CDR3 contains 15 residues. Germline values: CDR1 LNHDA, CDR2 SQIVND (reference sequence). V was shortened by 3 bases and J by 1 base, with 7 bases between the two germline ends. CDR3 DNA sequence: TGTGCCAGTAGTATGCGGATGTCTGGGGCCAACGTCCTGACTTTC. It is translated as CASSMRMSGANVLTF.

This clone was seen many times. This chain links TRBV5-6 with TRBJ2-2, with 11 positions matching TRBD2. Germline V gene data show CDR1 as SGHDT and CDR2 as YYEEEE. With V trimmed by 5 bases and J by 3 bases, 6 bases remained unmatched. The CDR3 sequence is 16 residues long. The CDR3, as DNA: TGTGCCAGCAGGATAACTAGCGGGGGTGACACCGGGGAGCTGTTTTTT. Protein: CASRITSGGDTGELFF.

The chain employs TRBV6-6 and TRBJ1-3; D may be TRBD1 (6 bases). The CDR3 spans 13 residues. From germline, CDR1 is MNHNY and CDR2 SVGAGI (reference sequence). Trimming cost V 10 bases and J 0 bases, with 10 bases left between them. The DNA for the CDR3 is TGTGCCACCGGGGGGGCCTCTGGAAACACCATATATTTT. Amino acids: CATGGASGNTIYF.

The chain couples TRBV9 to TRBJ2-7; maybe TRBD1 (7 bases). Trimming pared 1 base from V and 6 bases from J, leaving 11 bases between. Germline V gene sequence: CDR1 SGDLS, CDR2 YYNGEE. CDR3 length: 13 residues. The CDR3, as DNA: TGTGCCAGCAGCGTAAGCCAGGGGGGCGAGCAGTACTTC. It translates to CASSVSQGGEQYF. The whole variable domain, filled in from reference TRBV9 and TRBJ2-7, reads DSGVTQTPKHLITATGQRVTLRCSPRSGDLSVYWYQQSLDQGLQFLIQYYNGEERAKGNILERFSAQQFPDLHSELNLSSLELGDSALYFCASSVSQGGEQYFGPGTRLTVT.

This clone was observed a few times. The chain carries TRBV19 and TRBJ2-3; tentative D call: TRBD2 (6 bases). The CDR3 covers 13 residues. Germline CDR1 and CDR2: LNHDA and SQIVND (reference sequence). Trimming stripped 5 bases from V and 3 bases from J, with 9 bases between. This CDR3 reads CASSGGSTDTQYF. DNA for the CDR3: TGTGCCAGTAGTGGGGGGTCGACAGATACGCAGTATTTT.

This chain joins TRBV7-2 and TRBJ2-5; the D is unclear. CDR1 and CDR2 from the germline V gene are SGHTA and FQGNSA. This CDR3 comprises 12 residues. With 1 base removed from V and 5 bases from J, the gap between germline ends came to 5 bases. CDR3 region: CASSLGRETQYF. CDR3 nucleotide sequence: TGTGCCAGCAGCTTAGGGCGGGAGACCCAGTACTTC.

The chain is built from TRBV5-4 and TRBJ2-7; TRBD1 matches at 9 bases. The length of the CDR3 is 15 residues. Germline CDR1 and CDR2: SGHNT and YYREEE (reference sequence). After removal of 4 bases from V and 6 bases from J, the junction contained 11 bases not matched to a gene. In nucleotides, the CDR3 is TGTGCCAGCAGCGCCCGATCGACAGGGGGGGGCGAGCAGTACTTC. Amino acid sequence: CASSARSTGGGEQYF.

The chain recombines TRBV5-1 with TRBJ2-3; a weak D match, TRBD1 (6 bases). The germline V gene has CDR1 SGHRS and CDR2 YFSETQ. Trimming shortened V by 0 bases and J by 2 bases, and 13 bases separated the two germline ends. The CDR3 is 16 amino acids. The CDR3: CASSLVGRGHTDTQYF. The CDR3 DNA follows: TGCGCCAGCAGCTTGGTGGGTCGGGGACACACAGATACGCAGTATTTT. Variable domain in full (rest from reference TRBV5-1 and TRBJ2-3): KAGVTQTPRYLIKTRGQQVTLSCSPISGHRSVSWYQQTPGQGLQFLFEYFSETQRNKGNFPGRFSGRQFSNSRSEMNVSTLELGDSALYLCASSLVGRGHTDTQYFGPGTRLTVL.

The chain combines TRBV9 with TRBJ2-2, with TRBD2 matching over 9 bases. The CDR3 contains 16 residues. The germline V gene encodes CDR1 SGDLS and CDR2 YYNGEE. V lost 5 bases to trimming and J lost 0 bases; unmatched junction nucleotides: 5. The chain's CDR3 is CASSSRLAANTGELFF. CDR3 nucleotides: TGTGCCAGCAGTTCGCGACTAGCGGCGAACACCGGGGAGCTGTTTTTT.

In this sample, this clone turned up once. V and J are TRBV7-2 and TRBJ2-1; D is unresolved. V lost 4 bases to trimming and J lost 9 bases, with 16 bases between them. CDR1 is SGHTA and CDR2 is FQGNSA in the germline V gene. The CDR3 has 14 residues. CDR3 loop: CASSSPTPPGEQFF. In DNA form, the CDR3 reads TGTGCCAGCAGCTCGCCTACCCCCCCGGGTGAGCAGTTCTTC.

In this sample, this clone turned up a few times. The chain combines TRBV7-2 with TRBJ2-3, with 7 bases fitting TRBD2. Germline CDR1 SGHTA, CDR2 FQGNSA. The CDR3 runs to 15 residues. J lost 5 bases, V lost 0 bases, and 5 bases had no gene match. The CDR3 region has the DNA TGTGCCAGCAGCTTAGCGGGGGGGACTCAAGATACGCAGTATTTT. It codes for CASSLAGGTQDTQYF. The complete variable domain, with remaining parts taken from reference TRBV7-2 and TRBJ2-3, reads GAGVSQSPSNKVTEKGKDVELRCDPISGHTALYWYRQSLGQGLEFLIYFQGNSAPDKSGLPSDRFSAERTGGSVSTLTIQRTQQEDSAVYLCASSLAGGTQDTQYFGPGTRLTVL.

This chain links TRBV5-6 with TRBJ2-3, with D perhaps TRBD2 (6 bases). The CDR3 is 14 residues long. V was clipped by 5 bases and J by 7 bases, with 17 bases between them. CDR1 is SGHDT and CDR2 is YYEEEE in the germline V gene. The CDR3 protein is CASRAGLFMNTQYF. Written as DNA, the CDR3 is TGTGCCAGCAGGGCGGGACTTTTCATGAATACGCAGTATTTT.